Listed below are T cell receptor beta chains from one sample, sequenced in a study of graft-versus-host responses after intestinal transplantation. Profiling relied on immunoSEQ multiplex PCR, and the TCRdb table lists in-frame clones only, not all of them. This table has tens of thousands of clones, 84% appearing once. No antigen is known for these receptors. Here the sequenced sample was unstimulated CD4+ T cells sorted from spleen or lymph node cells, taken before transplant. These receptors all come from a human donor who was the organ donor for an intestinal transplant. Each CDR3 is given with its conserved first and last residue. The D gene is left open where the match is weak. Size is omitted from some rows. Given values are once, few, many or a class for expanded clones.

clone_size	d_call	v_call	j_call	cdr3_aa	cdr3_nt
.	TRBD1	TRBV19	TRBJ2-1	CASSLRGYNEQFF	TGTGCCAGTAGTCTCAGGGGGTACAATGAGCAGTTCTTC
.	.	TRBV7-9	TRBJ1-1	CASRILFDGATEAFF	TGTGCCAGCAGGATACTTTTTGACGGAGCCACTGAAGCTTTCTTT
.	TRBD1	TRBV28	TRBJ1-5	CASSLADRAGNQPQHF	TGTGCCAGCAGTTTAGCGGACAGGGCTGGCAATCAGCCCCAGCATTTT
.	.	TRBV30	TRBJ2-1	CAWSVSRNEQFF	TGTGCCTGGAGTGTTAGCCGCAATGAGCAGTTCTTC
.	.	TRBV19	TRBJ2-5	CASSIGGEETQYF	TGTGCCAGTAGTATAGGGGGGGAAGAGACCCAGTACTTC
.	TRBD2	TRBV7-8	TRBJ2-5	CASSQGLAGNQETQYF	TGTGCCAGCAGCCAGGGACTAGCGGGGAACCAAGAGACCCAGTACTTC
once	TRBD2	TRBV5-5	TRBJ2-2	CASSSSGETNTGELFF	TGTGCCAGCAGCTCTAGCGGGGAGACGAACACCGGGGAGCTGTTTTTT
.	.	TRBV30	TRBJ1-2	CAWSSAREDRYGYTF	TGTGCCTGGAGTTCAGCCAGGGAGGACCGGTATGGCTACACCTTC
few	.	TRBV28	TRBJ1-5	CASSLPNRPQHF	TGTGCCAGCAGTCTACCTAATCGACCCCAGCATTTT
.	.	TRBV28	TRBJ2-5	CASSLLSSVGETQYF	TGTGCCAGCAGTTTACTTTCTAGCGTCGGAGAGACCCAGTACTTC
.	TRBD2	TRBV5-1	TRBJ2-3	CASSKLAGGPADTQYF	TGCGCCAGCAGCAAACTAGCGGGGGGGCCTGCAGATACGCAGTATTTT
.	TRBD1	TRBV28	TRBJ1-1	CASSLGAGTVMNTEAFF	TGTGCCAGCAGCCTCGGGGCCGGGACAGTCATGAACACTGAAGCTTTCTTT
.	.	TRBV28	TRBJ1-1	CASSLSGDTEAFF	TGTGCCAGCAGTTTATCAGGGGACACTGAAGCTTTCTTT
few	.	TRBV5-1	TRBJ1-3	CASSLDPGMGNTIYF	TGCGCCAGCAGCTTGGATCCAGGGATGGGAAACACCATATATTTT
.	.	TRBV10-1	TRBJ2-5	CASSELLGEGETQYF	TGCGCCAGCAGTGAGTTGCTCGGGGAAGGGGAGACCCAGTACTTC
.	.	TRBV28	TRBJ2-5	CASSSPIVVETQYF	TGTGCCAGCAGTTCCCCCATAGTTGTAGAGACCCAGTACTTC
.	.	TRBV5-4	TRBJ2-2	CASSFESNTGELFF	TGTGCCAGCAGCTTCGAGTCGAACACCGGGGAGCTGTTTTTT
.	.	TRBV19	TRBJ1-6	CASSTFGQLNSPLHF	TGTGCCAGTAGCACGTTTGGACAGCTTAATTCACCCCTCCACTTT
few	TRBD1	TRBV4-2	TRBJ1-6	CASSQGEGAIRSPLHF	TGTGCCAGCAGCCAAGGCGAGGGGGCTATACGCTCACCCCTCCACTTT
.	TRBD1	TRBV7-2	TRBJ1-6	CASSPTGTGNSPLHF	TGTGCCAGCAGCCCTACAGGGACAGGGAATTCACCCCTCCACTTT
.	TRBD2	TRBV7-2	TRBJ2-4	CASRPGTRGNIQYF	TGTGCCAGCAGGCCCGGGACTAGGGGAAACATTCAGTACTTC
.	TRBD2	TRBV5-1	TRBJ2-3	CASSLGLAGGEDTQYF	TGCGCCAGCAGCTTGGGGCTAGCGGGGGGAGAGGATACGCAGTATTTT
.	TRBD1	TRBV6-4	TRBJ1-3	CASRGTGGNTIYF	TGTGCCAGCAGGGGGACAGGGGGAAACACCATATATTTT
once	TRBD1	TRBV7-7	TRBJ1-2	CASSLKQGACPYGYTF	TGTGCTAGCAGCTTAAAGCAGGGGGCTTGCCCCTATGGCTACACCTTC
.	.	TRBV30	TRBJ1-2	CAWSFQGSYGYTF	TGTGCCTGGAGTTTTCAGGGATCGTATGGCTACACCTTC
.	.	TRBV6-6	TRBJ1-2	CASSSITVANYGYTF	TGTGCCAGCAGTTCAATTACAGTAGCTAACTATGGCTACACCTTC
.	TRBD1	TRBV6-1	TRBJ1-5	CASSVGQGDTQPQHF	TGTGCCAGCAGTGTCGGACAGGGGGACACTCAGCCCCAGCATTTT
.	TRBD1	TRBV7-9	TRBJ1-2	CASSSPGGLGGYTF	TGTGCCAGCAGCTCGCCAGGGGGCCTTGGGGGCTACACCTTC